These T cell receptor beta chains were read from a single sample in a study of cytomegalovirus exposure and HLA in healthy donors. Profiling relied on immunoSEQ multiplex PCR, and the TCRdb table lists in-frame clones only, not all of them. The table lists 60,000 to 65,000 clones, roughly 86% of them singletons. The sequenced material came from PBMCs. The receptors originated from a man between 18 and 29 years old in good health and CMV-seronegative. CDR3s include the opening cysteine and the closing phenylalanine or tryptophan. The D gene is left open where the match is weak. Only part of the rows carry a size: once, few, many, or a class if the clone is expanded.

TRBJ1-2	TRBV4-1	TRBD1	NA	CASSQGTGPYGYTF	TGCGCCAGCAGCCAAGGGACAGGACCCTATGGCTACACCTTC
TRBJ1-1	TRBV6-5	NA	NA	CASRSGQGLFSEAFF	TGTGCCAGCAGATCAGGTCAGGGGTTATTCTCTGAAGCTTTCTTT
TRBJ1-3	TRBV6-1	NA	NA	CASSEALAAGNTIYF	TGTGCCAGCAGTGAAGCGCTGGCCGCTGGAAACACCATATATTTT
TRBJ1-2	TRBV14	TRBD1	NA	CASSHPGGADYGYTF	TGTGCCAGCAGCCATCCAGGGGGAGCAGACTATGGCTACACCTTC
TRBJ2-2	TRBV27	NA	NA	CASSFGGGELFF	TGTGCCAGCAGTTTCGGCGGCGGGGAGCTGTTTTTT
TRBJ2-7	TRBV7-2	NA	NA	CASSLVRGSSYEQYF	TGTGCCAGCAGCTTAGTCCGGGGGAGCTCCTACGAGCAGTACTTC
TRBJ2-3	TRBV7-6	NA	once	CASSPTEDTQYF	TGTGCCAGCAGCCCAACAGAAGATACGCAGTATTTT
TRBJ1-1	TRBV4-1	NA	NA	CASSQEGDGGTEAFF	TGCGCCAGCAGCCAAGAAGGGGACGGGGGCACTGAAGCTTTCTTT
TRBJ1-1	TRBV14	NA	NA	CASSQTPTDMNTEAFF	TGTGCCAGCAGCCAAACCCCGACAGACATGAACACTGAAGCTTTCTTT
TRBJ1-4	TRBV9	NA	NA	CASSVAGSSGEKLFF	TGTGCCAGCAGCGTAGCAGGGTCGTCAGGGGAAAAACTGTTTTTT
TRBJ2-7	TRBV4-2	TRBD2	NA	CASSQELAGSYEQYF	TGTGCCAGCAGCCAAGAACTAGCGGGCTCCTACGAGCAGTACTTC
TRBJ1-2	TRBV11-2	NA	NA	CASSSGRNGGGYTF	TGTGCCAGCAGTTCCGGGAGGAACGGGGGGGGCTACACCTTC
TRBJ1-4	TRBV6-1	NA	NA	CASVYRVGTNEKLFF	TGTGCCAGCGTCTACAGGGTGGGAACTAATGAAAAACTGTTTTTT
TRBJ2-1	TRBV6-4	TRBD1	once	CASSAPGQGTNEQFF	TGTGCCAGCAGTGCTCCGGGACAGGGGACAAATGAGCAGTTCTTC
TRBJ1-3	TRBV29-1	TRBD1	NA	CSVEDPGTGTGGPSAGNTIYF	TGCAGCGTTGAAGATCCTGGCACCGGGACAGGGGGCCCTTCTGCTGGAAACACCATATATTTT
TRBJ2-5	TRBV18	TRBD2	NA	CASSPSAGGSATQYF	TGTGCCAGCTCACCCTCCGCGGGGGGGAGTGCGACCCAGTACTTC
TRBJ1-5	TRBV7-6	NA	NA	CASSLFGSSNQPQHF	TGTGCCAGCAGCTTATTTGGCTCAAGCAATCAGCCCCAGCATTTT
TRBJ1-1	TRBV18	TRBD1	NA	CASSRLGDSMNTEAFF	TGTGCCAGCTCACGTTTAGGGGACAGCATGAACACTGAAGCTTTCTTT
TRBJ2-3	TRBV2	TRBD2	NA	CASILLAFGTDTQYF	TGTGCCAGCATCCTACTAGCGTTCGGGACAGATACGCAGTATTTT
TRBJ2-7	TRBV5-1	NA	NA	CASSLGTDTYEQYF	TGCGCCAGCAGCTTGGGGACGGACACCTACGAGCAGTACTTC
TRBJ1-2	TRBV14	NA	NA	CASSRSYGYTF	TGTGCCAGCAGCCGCAGCTATGGCTACACCTTC